These 26 T cell receptor beta chains were sequenced from one sample in a study of OX40 agonist ivuxolimab in advanced cancers. Only in-frame clones appear in the TCRdb table, and some are missing; sequencing was by immunoSEQ multiplex PCR. In the table there are under 95,000 clones, 70% to 90% of which are singletons. The sample here was CD4+ or CD8+ T cells sorted from blood, taken in a trial of the OX40 agonist ivuxolimab. Receptors originate from an adult with an advanced solid tumor such as melanoma, head and neck, liver or kidney cancer.

The CDR3 nucleotides read TGTGCCAGCAACCCGGGGGGAGAGAATTCACCCCTCCACTTT. Translating gives CASNPGGENSPLHF. The V gene is TRBV7-9, the J gene TRBJ1-6; weak D call: TRBD1 (5 bases). Trimming took off 7 bases at V and 7 bases at J, with 14 bases between the two ends. The CDR3 length is 14 residues. Germline V gene lookup returns CDR1 SEHNR and CDR2 FQNEAQ (reference sequence).

This chain connects TRBV28 to TRBJ1-2; maybe TRBD1 (5 bases). The germline V gene has CDR1 MDHEN and CDR2 SYDVKM. The CDR3 is 13 residues long. The V gene lost 2 bases and the J gene lost 8 bases, with 12 bases spanning the gap. Here the CDR3 reads CASSLGQGGGYTF. DNA of the CDR3: TGTGCCAGCAGTTTAGGGCAGGGAGGAGGCTACACCTTC.

The CDR3 sequence is CASSYDINEKLFF. DNA for the CDR3: TGTGCCAGCAGTTATGACATTAATGAAAAACTGTTTTTT. The chain joins TRBV6-6 to TRBJ1-4; no reliable D call. The V end was cut by 3 bases, the J end by 4 bases, with 6 bases between. The CDR3 is 13 amino acids. Germline V lookup: CDR1 MNHNY, CDR2 SVGAGI (reference sequence).

The chain employs TRBV11-2 and TRBJ1-2; possible D gene TRBD1, 5 bases. Germline-derived CDR1 and CDR2 are SGHAT and FQNNGV. Trimming left V 0 bases short and J 4 bases short, with 9 bases between. The length of the CDR3 is 14 residues. This CDR3 reads CASSLERDSYGYTF. CDR3 DNA: TGTGCCAGCAGCTTAGAACGGGACTCCTATGGCTACACCTTC.

The J gene is TRBJ2-1, the V gene TRBV6-5, with 10 bases fitting TRBD1. CDR3 size: 15 residues. Germline assignment: CDR1 MNHEY and CDR2 SVGAGI. The trim removed 5 bases at V and 1 base at J, leaving 2 bases unmatched. The CDR3 region is CASSLDRGSYNEQFF. The DNA for the CDR3 is TGTGCCAGCAGTCTGGACAGGGGGTCCTACAATGAGCAGTTCTTC.

CDR3 coding DNA: TGCGCCAGCAGTTACAGTTCGGTCCAATACGAGCAGTACTTC. Residues: CASSYSSVQYEQYF. The genes are TRBV10-2 and TRBJ2-5; D not resolved. The J call may be mistaken, given a closer DNA end match to TRBJ2-7. The CDR3 length is 14 residues. Germline CDR1 is WSHSY and CDR2 is SAAADI.

This chain connects TRBV10-1 to TRBJ2-5; the D is unclear. With 0 bases removed from V and 2 bases from J, the gap between germline ends came to 7 bases. The CDR3 runs to 14 residues. Germline V CDR1 and CDR2: WNHNN, SYGVQD (reference sequence). CDR3 sequence reads: CASSESGRQETQYF. The CDR3 DNA follows: TGCGCCAGCAGTGAGTCGGGCAGACAAGAGACCCAGTACTTC.

The V call is TRBV10-3, the J call TRBJ2-1; D gene uncertain. This CDR3 is 13 amino acids long. Trimming removed 7 bases at V and 0 bases at J, with 7 bases between. Germline CDR1 and CDR2: ENHRY and SYGVKD. Here the CDR3 reads CAIKGYSYNEQFF. CDR3 DNA: TGTGCCATCAAGGGCTACTCCTACAATGAGCAGTTCTTC.

This sequence joins TRBV6-8 and TRBJ1-4, with 8 bases aligning to TRBD1. V shed 2 bases, J shed 5 bases, and the junction held 4 bases outside the gene matches. The germline CDR1 and CDR2 sequences are MNHGY and SAAAGT. The CDR3 length is 15 residues. The CDR3 DNA follows: TGTGCCAGCAGTTACCGGGACAGGAGAAATGAAAAACTGTTTTTT. This sequence encodes CASSYRDRRNEKLFF.

The DNA for the CDR3 is TGTGCCATCAGTGGGGGCGGGAGGAGTGAGCAGTACTTC. It is translated as CAISGGGRSEQYF. This chain uses TRBV10-3 with TRBJ2-7; 8 bases agree with TRBD2. The CDR3 totals 13 residues. Trimming took 4 bases from V and 7 from J; bases not matched to a gene: 6. The V gene's germline CDR1 is ENHRY and CDR2 SYGVKD.

V usage is TRBV28 and J usage is TRBJ2-1; D uncertain. CDR3 length: 15 amino acids. Germline CDR1 is MDHEN and CDR2 is SYDVKM. Deletions cut 2 bases from V and 2 bases from J, with 10 bases between. CDR3 nucleotide sequence: TGTGCCAGCAGTTTAGTGGGATTCCCCTACAATGAGCAGTTCTTC. This codes for CASSLVGFPYNEQFF.

The chain has TRBV5-1 and TRBJ2-3, with 8 positions matching TRBD2. The germline gives CDR1 SGHRS, CDR2 YFSETQ. The J segment lost 0 bases and the V segment lost 4 bases, leaving 10 bases of the junction unmatched. The CDR3 extends over 17 amino acids. The CDR3 nucleotides read TGCGCCAGCAGCCTATTACTAGCGGACTATAGCACAGATACGCAGTATTTT. It translates to CASSLLLADYSTDTQYF.

The CDR3: CASSGLAGEYEQYF. CDR3 in DNA: TGCGCCAGCAGCGGACTAGCGGGAGAGTACGAGCAGTACTTC. The chain uses TRBV5-1 and TRBJ2-7; TRBD2 aligns across 13 bases. V dropped 4 bases and J dropped 4; count of bases not matched to a gene: 2. The CDR3 is made up of 14 amino acids. Per germline, CDR1 SGHRS and CDR2 YFSETQ.

CDR3 in DNA: TGTGCCAGCATTCACAGCGGGAGGAGGGCCTACGAGCAGTACTTC. It specifies CASIHSGRRAYEQYF. V and J are TRBV6-6 and TRBJ2-7; 9 positions agree with TRBD2. The CDR3 is made up of 15 amino acids. V shed 7 bases, J shed 2 bases, and the junction held 9 bases outside the gene matches. CDR1 and CDR2 from the germline V gene are MNHNY and SVGAGI (reference sequence).

V gene TRBV4-1 combines with J gene TRBJ1-5; 7 nucleotides align to TRBD1. With V trimmed by 0 bases and J by 3 bases, 5 bases remained unmatched. There are 16 residues in the CDR3. The V gene's germline CDR1 is MGHRA and CDR2 YSYEKL. CDR3 amino acids: CASSQDGGQFNQPQHF. The CDR3, as DNA: TGCGCCAGCAGCCAAGATGGGGGACAGTTCAATCAGCCCCAGCATTTT.

V is TRBV14 and J is TRBJ1-2; D is perhaps TRBD1 (5 bases). The CDR3 loop spans 19 amino acids. Germline V gives CDR1 SGHDN, CDR2 FVKESK. V was trimmed by 0 bases and J by 5 bases, leaving 25 bases between them. The CDR3 sequence: CASSQDREAATAHFYGYTF. As DNA, the CDR3 is TGTGCCAGCAGCCAAGATCGGGAAGCCGCGACAGCCCATTTTTATGGCTACACCTTC.

The chain is built from TRBV27 and TRBJ2-7, with D hard to call. Germline V gene lookup returns CDR1 MNHEY and CDR2 SMNVEV (reference sequence). The CDR3 contains 15 residues. Trimming shortened V by 5 bases and J by 3 bases, and 17 bases separated the two germline ends. CDR3 DNA: TGTGCCAGCAGTGTGTCATCCGGGCCCTTCTACGAGCAGTACTTC. Amino acid sequence: CASSVSSGPFYEQYF.

The chain carries TRBV6-1 and TRBJ1-3; 9 bases line up with TRBD1. Germline CDR1 MNHNS, CDR2 SASEGT. J was trimmed by 8 bases and V by 6 bases; bases with no gene match: 8. CDR3 length: 14 amino acids. For the CDR3, the DNA is TGTGCCAGCAGCCCCGACAGGGGGAGGGACACCATATATTTT. The encoded protein is CASSPDRGRDTIYF.

This chain connects TRBV6-5 to TRBJ2-7, with 8 bases matching TRBD2. With 11 bases clipped from V and 2 bases from J, the junction kept 14 bases outside the gene matches. Germline lookup yields CDR1 MNHEY and CDR2 SVGAGI. The CDR3 covers 15 residues. Here the CDR3 DNA reads TGTGCCTCCCTAGCGGGTCCCGAAGCAACCTACGAGCAGTACTTC. Its protein product is CASLAGPEATYEQYF.

The chain combines TRBV11-3 with TRBJ2-3; 10 positions agree with TRBD2. This CDR3 has 15 amino acids. V gave up 7 bases and J gave up 5 bases; unmatched junction bases: 9. Germline values: CDR1 SGHNT, CDR2 YENEEA. The CDR3 nucleotides are TGTGCCAGCACCAGTACTAGCGGGACCCGAGATACGCAGTATTTT. Amino acid sequence: CASTSTSGTRDTQYF.

This sequence joins TRBV19 and TRBJ2-7, with TRBD1 matching 8 bases. J was trimmed by 4 bases and V by 4 bases; bases with no gene match: 15. Per the germline V gene, CDR1 is LNHDA and CDR2 is SQIVND (reference sequence). This CDR3 is 17 amino acids long. The CDR3, as DNA: TGTGCCAGTAGTACCGACCCGTCCGGGACAGGAGAGTACGAGCAGTACTTC. Amino acid sequence: CASSTDPSGTGEYEQYF.

This chain joins TRBV9 and TRBJ1-4; TRBD1 aligns across 9 bases. Germline-derived CDR1 and CDR2 are SGDLS and YYNGEE. Unmatched junction bases numbered 7, after V lost 3 bases and J lost 7 bases. The CDR3 sequence is 15 residues long. DNA of the CDR3: TGTGCCAGCAGCGCCTCCGGGACAGGGACTGAAAAACTGTTTTTT. Translated, it gives CASSASGTGTEKLFF.

V and J are TRBV6-5 and TRBJ2-1, with 9 positions matching TRBD2. The germline V gene has CDR1 MNHEY and CDR2 SVGAGI. The CDR3 is 14 amino acids. The junction had 4 bases not matched to a gene; V was cut back by 2 bases and J by 8 bases. The CDR3 DNA reads TGTGCCAGCAGTTACGGGCGGGAGGGCTATGAGCAGTTCTTC. Protein sequence: CASSYGREGYEQFF.

This chain uses TRBV4-1 with TRBJ2-3, with D unclear. Germline CDR1 MGHRA, CDR2 YSYEKL. The ends were cut back, 2 bases at V and 2 bases at J, with 11 bases in the middle. CDR3 size: 15 residues. The chain's CDR3 is CASSQHRTDTDTQYF. The CDR3 DNA reads TGCGCCAGCAGCCAACACCGGACGGACACAGATACGCAGTATTTT.

The rearrangement links TRBV2 to TRBJ1-1; TRBD1 aligns across 9 bases. The germline CDR1 and CDR2 sequences are SNHLY and FYNNEI. The CDR3 loop spans 14 amino acids. J was trimmed by 5 bases and V by 4 bases; bases with no gene match: 5. The CDR3 DNA reads TGTGCCAGCAGTGTATTGACAGGGGGGACTGAAGCTTTCTTT. It yields the protein CASSVLTGGTEAFF.

The chain carries TRBV5-4 and TRBJ2-3, with 13 positions matching TRBD2. CDR1 and CDR2 from the germline V gene are SGHNT and YYREEE (reference sequence). Trimming cost V 2 bases and J 4 bases; bases outside gene matches: 4. The CDR3 has 16 amino acids. In DNA form, the CDR3 reads TGTGCCAGCAGCTTCGTACTAGCGGGAGGGCCAGATACGCAGTATTTT. Protein product: CASSFVLAGGPDTQYF.